What follows is one T cell receptor beta chain and its context. The sample comes from a study of monozygotic twins with inflammatory bowel disease. Every single donor had an approximately 2.5 ml blood sample drawn. CDR1 and CDR2 from the germline V gene are MNHNS and SASEGT. This CDR3 contains 14 residues. TCRdb reprocessed the 5' RACE reads and reports one entry per CDR3 protein, with no DNA. The sample has approximately 390,000 distinct CDR3 sequences. The rearrangement uses TRBV6-1 and TRBJ2-4. The receptor's source is a human donor with ulcerative colitis or Crohn's disease, or a healthy co-twin of an affected twin (not recorded which). Sequences were obtained from blood. CDR3 sequence: CASSDRASKNIQYF.